This TCR beta chain comes out of a study of shared clonotypes between healthy human individuals. J lost 1 base, V lost 5 bases, and 8 bases had no gene match. The V gene's germline CDR1 is PRHDT and CDR2 FYEKMQ (reference sequence). This CDR3 region has 17 residues. CD45RO-negative, CCR7-selected cells formed the naive CD8 fraction, which excluded terminally differentiated effector memory CD45RA+ cells. Assay: immunoSEQ multiplex PCR; the TCRdb copy retains only in-frame clones and omits some. The sample includes more than 2 million clones, about 94% of them seen just once. The sequenced sample consisted of naive CD8+ T cells sorted from blood. The V gene is TRBV13, the J gene TRBJ1-3; the match to TRBD1 covers 10 bases. The sequence was collected from a young man in good health. The CDR3 sequence is CASSTRDRGLSGNTIYF. The CDR3 region has the DNA TGTGCCAGCAGCACCCGGGACAGGGGTCTATCTGGAAACACCATATATTTT. Together with reference TRBV13 and TRBJ1-3, the CDR3 gives the full variable domain: AAGVIQSPRHLIKEKRETATLKCYPIPRHDTVYWYQQGPGQDPQFLISFYEKMQSDKGSIPDRFSAQQFSDYHSELNMSSLELGDSALYFCASSTRDRGLSGNTIYFGEGSWLTVV.